This T cell receptor (beta chain) was identified during a study of response to subunit inactivated influenza vaccine. Study-wide results and caveats: Authors suggested that a seasonal influenza vaccination recruits few new T cells each time.

This clonotype was recorded at least ten times. Its antigen is not known. TCRdb re-derived calls from the RT-PCR reads in MiXCR, one entry per CDR3 protein. The data hold around 750,000 distinct CDR3 sequences, with about 20% observed a single time. The germline gives CDR1 SGHRS, CDR2 YFSETQ. The CDR3 contains 11 residues. Trimming pared 4 bases from V and 6 bases from J, leaving 7 bases between. The sequencing here drew on PBMCs from blood, taken 4 to 6 days after vaccination. The chain has TRBV5-1 and TRBJ1-1; no reliable D call. The receptor was derived from a man aged 45-60 years who received an inactivated influenza vaccine. The CDR3 bases are TGCGCCAGCAGCCGCGGGGCTGAAGCTTTCTTT. It encodes CASSRGAEAFF.